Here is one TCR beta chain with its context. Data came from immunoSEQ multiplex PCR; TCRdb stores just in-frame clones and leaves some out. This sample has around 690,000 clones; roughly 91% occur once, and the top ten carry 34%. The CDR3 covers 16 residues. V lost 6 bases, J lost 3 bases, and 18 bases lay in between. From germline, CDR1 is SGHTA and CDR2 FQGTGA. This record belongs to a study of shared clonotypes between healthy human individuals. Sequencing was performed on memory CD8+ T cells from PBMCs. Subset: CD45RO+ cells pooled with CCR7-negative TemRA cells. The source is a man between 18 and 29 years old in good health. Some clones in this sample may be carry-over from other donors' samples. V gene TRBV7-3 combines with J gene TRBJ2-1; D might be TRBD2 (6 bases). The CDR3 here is CASSYTGSSVYNEQFF. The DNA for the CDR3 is TGTGCCAGCAGTTACACCGGGAGCTCAGTCTACAATGAGCAGTTCTTC.